The source of this T cell receptor (beta chain) is a study of shared clonotypes between healthy human individuals. Deep-level assay runs were performed. Every immunoSEQ plate was one replicate of a subset's evenly spread DNA. Per the authors' pipeline: Without quality scores, immunoSEQ junctional reads could not be filtered like full-length reads. TCRdb keeps only in-frame clones here, not all; method: immunoSEQ multiplex PCR. V, J and clone size were drawn from that table, and D and trimming were deduced from the DNA. This table has about 450,000 clones, 70% to 80% appearing once. Germline CDR1 is SGHRS and CDR2 is YFSETQ. The CDR3 extends over 16 amino acids. The trim removed 5 bases at V and 2 bases at J, leaving 6 bases unmatched.

Sequencing was performed on PBMCs. The chain is built from TRBV5-1 and TRBJ2-5; 13 bases line up with TRBD2. The TCR sequence derives from a woman aged 40 to 50 in good health. Some clones in this sample may be carry-over from other donors' samples. CDR3 amino acids: CASRDGLAGEQETQYF. CDR3 coding DNA: TGCGCCAGCAGAGACGGACTAGCGGGAGAACAAGAGACCCAGTACTTC. The variable domain in full, completed from reference TRBV5-1 and TRBJ2-5, reads KAGVTQTPRYLIKTRGQQVTLSCSPISGHRSVSWYQQTPGQGLQFLFEYFSETQRNKGNFPGRFSGRQFSNSRSEMNVSTLELGDSALYLCASRDGLAGEQETQYFGPGTRLLVL.